These T cell receptor beta chains were read from a single sample in a study of technical replicates of blood from several donors. Produced via immunoSEQ multiplex PCR; TCRdb's table is partial and in-frame only. The sample lists roughly 66,000 clones, more than 75% occurring once. Sample: PBMCs. These receptors were collected from a human donor in good health. Some clones in this sample may be carry-over from other donors' samples. CDR3s include the opening cysteine and the closing phenylalanine or tryptophan. Each record gives: J gene, V gene, D gene, clone size, CDR3 DNA, CDR3 protein. D genes are given only for firm matches. The listing skips clone size in some rows; elsewhere it reads once, few, many or a size class.

TRBJ1-2,TRBV27,TRBD1,once,TGTGCCAGCAGTACCCGCGGACAGGCCGATAACTATGGCTACACCTTC,CASSTRGQADNYGYTF
TRBJ2-1,TRBV2,TRBD2,.,TGTGCCAGCAGTGATTTACTAGCGGGGCCTAGCTCCTACAATGAGCAGTTCTTC,CASSDLLAGPSSYNEQFF
TRBJ2-1,TRBV11-3,.,.,TGTGCCAGCAGCTTAGAGGCTAGCTCGGGTGAGCAGTTCTTC,CASSLEASSGEQFF
TRBJ2-4,TRBV18,.,few,TGTGCCAGCTCACCCAGCACAGAGAAAAACATTCAGTACTTC,CASSPSTEKNIQYF
TRBJ1-2,TRBV4-2,.,.,TGTGCCAGCAGCCAAGATAGGGGCGATCAATATGGCTACACCTTC,CASSQDRGDQYGYTF
TRBJ2-7,TRBV19,TRBD2,once,TGTGCCAGTAGTACCCACTCTAGCGGGAGCTACGAGCAGTACTTC,CASSTHSSGSYEQYF
TRBJ1-2,TRBV14,TRBD1,.,TGTGCCAGCACCTCGACAGGGCGGGATAACTATGGCTACACCTTC,CASTSTGRDNYGYTF
TRBJ1-2,TRBV7-8,.,.,TGTGCCAGCAGCTTAGCGATGGCAGGCCGTGGCTACACCTTC,CASSLAMAGRGYTF
TRBJ1-5,TRBV6-1,TRBD1,.,TGTGCCAGCAGTGAGTGGCAGGGGGGTGATCAGCCCCAGCATTTT,CASSEWQGGDQPQHF
TRBJ2-5,TRBV4-2,TRBD2,few,TGTGCCAGCAGCCCCGGGACTAGCGGGGGGGGACAAGAGACCCAGTACTTC,CASSPGTSGGGQETQYF
TRBJ2-3,TRBV4-3,TRBD2,.,TGCGCCAGCAGCCAAGATCGGGGGGGCACAGATACGCAGTATTTT,CASSQDRGGTDTQYF
TRBJ1-2,TRBV7-9,TRBD1,.,TGTGCCAGCAGCTCGACCGGGACAGGGGTAGCTGGCTACACCTTC,CASSSTGTGVAGYTF
TRBJ2-7,TRBV4-2,TRBD2,.,TGTGCCAGCAGCCAAGGCGGTACTAGCGGGTACGAGCAGTACTTC,CASSQGGTSGYEQYF
TRBJ2-5,TRBV27,TRBD2,once,TGTGCCAGCAGTTTAACCTTGCGGGGGGCCCAAGAGACCCAGTACTTC,CASSLTLRGAQETQYF
TRBJ1-2,TRBV5-6,.,few,TGTGCCAGCAGCCTGGAAGCTCTTAACTATGGCTACACCTTC,CASSLEALNYGYTF
TRBJ2-2,TRBV2,TRBD2,.,TGTGCCAGCAGGGAGGGGACTAGCGCGAACACCGGGGAGCTGTTTTTT,CASREGTSANTGELFF
TRBJ2-5,TRBV7-2,TRBD2,.,TGTGCCAGCAGCTTAGCGCTCCGGGGGGGCGGGGAGACCCAGTACTTC,CASSLALRGGGETQYF
TRBJ1-2,TRBV7-3,TRBD1,.,TGTGGGCAGGGGGTCTATGGCTACACCTTC,CGQGVYGYTF
TRBJ2-5,TRBV5-1,TRBD2,.,TGCGCCAGCAGCTTTTATGTAGCGGGGGGGGACCAAGAGACCCAGTACTTC,CASSFYVAGGDQETQYF
TRBJ1-5,TRBV7-9,.,.,TGTGCCAGCAGCCCCTCGGTGGAGCAGCCCCAGCATTTT,CASSPSVEQPQHF
TRBJ1-3,TRBV4-2,TRBD1,.,TGTGCCAGCAGCCAAGGGACAGGGGTTTCTGGAAACACCATATATTTT,CASSQGTGVSGNTIYF
TRBJ2-2,TRBV4-3,TRBD2,.,TGCGCCAGCAGCTCGCGGGGGGGCTTAGCCGGGGAGCTGTTTTTT,CASSSRGGLAGELFF
TRBJ2-2,TRBV4-3,.,few,TGCGCCAGCAGCCTTTTAGGGGGATTATTTCGGGTCCCCGGGGAGCTGTTTTTT,CASSLLGGLFRVPGELFF
TRBJ1-1,TRBV9,.,.,TGTGCCAGCAGCGTAACGGGAGAGGCCACTGAAGCTTTCTTT,CASSVTGEATEAFF
TRBJ1-5,TRBV18,.,.,TGTGCCAGCTCACCCGGACTGAATAGCAATCAGCCCCAGCATTTT,CASSPGLNSNQPQHF
TRBJ2-2,TRBV6-4,.,.,TGTGCCAGCAGTGACTCTTCAGCGAACACCGGGGAGCTGTTTTTT,CASSDSSANTGELFF
TRBJ1-5,TRBV7-2,.,once,TGTGCCAGCAGCCCGGCGGGACGGATCTTTCAGCCCCAGCATTTT,CASSPAGRIFQPQHF
TRBJ2-2,TRBV6-6,TRBD1,.,TGTGCCAGCAGGGGACAGGGGGAGGTCGGGGAGCTGTTTTTT,CASRGQGEVGELFF
TRBJ2-1,TRBV4-3,.,.,TGCGCCAGCAGCCAGACATTTGGGCCGAACAATGAGCAGTTCTTC,CASSQTFGPNNEQFF
TRBJ1-2,TRBV5-6,TRBD1,.,TGTGCCAGCAGCGCGGACAGGGGGCTAACCTATGGCTACACCTTC,CASSADRGLTYGYTF
TRBJ1-2,TRBV4-1,TRBD1,.,TGCGCCAGCAGCCAAGATCAAGACAGGGGTGCCTATGGCTACACCTTC,CASSQDQDRGAYGYTF
TRBJ1-1,TRBV7-3,.,few,TGTGCCAGCAGCGCGGGGCAGAACACTGAAGCTTTCTTT,CASSAGQNTEAFF
TRBJ1-5,TRBV2,.,once,TGTGCCAGCAGTGGAGGCACGTCCTATTATAGCAATCAGCCCCAGCATTTT,CASSGGTSYYSNQPQHF
TRBJ2-5,TRBV10-3,.,.,TGTGCCATCAGGACAACAACAGGGGAGGCGACCCAGTACTTC,CAIRTTTGEATQYF
TRBJ1-2,TRBV18,TRBD1,.,TGTGCCAGCTCACCCTCGGGACAGAGGGGGAGATCGGATGGCTACACCTTC,CASSPSGQRGRSDGYTF
TRBJ1-1,TRBV11-2,.,.,TGTGCCAGCAGCATTCCGGGACAATTCACTGAAGCTTTCTTT,CASSIPGQFTEAFF
TRBJ2-1,TRBV7-8,TRBD1,.,TGTGCCAGCAGCTCCGCCGGGACAGGAAATGTCAATGAGCAGTTCTTC,CASSSAGTGNVNEQFF
TRBJ2-2,TRBV7-9,.,.,TGTGCCAGCAGTCTTACTACCTCCGCCGGGGAGCTGTTTTTT,CASSLTTSAGELFF
TRBJ1-5,TRBV10-3,.,.,TGTGCCATCAGTGACGGGCAGGGGTTGAGGACAACGCAGCCCCAGCATTTT,CAISDGQGLRTTQPQHF
TRBJ1-3,TRBV4-3,.,.,TGCGCCAGCAGCCCAGAGGTTGCGGGGGCAACGGGAAACACCATATATTTT,CASSPEVAGATGNTIYF
TRBJ2-2,TRBV4-2,TRBD2,.,TGTGCCAGCAGCCAGCCTCTAGCGGGGGCGAACACCGGGGAGCTGTTTTTT,CASSQPLAGANTGELFF
TRBJ2-3,TRBV7-9,TRBD2,.,TGTGCCAGCAGCTCCGGACTAGCGGGAGCAGATACGCAGTATTTT,CASSSGLAGADTQYF
TRBJ2-7,TRBV11-2,TRBD2,.,TGTGCCAGCAGCCTAGGACTAGCGAACGAGCAGTACTTC,CASSLGLANEQYF
TRBJ2-3,TRBV4-2,TRBD2,.,TGTGCCAGCAGCCAAGATAGTCCTAGCGGGAGGGCCGCTACGCAGTATTTT,CASSQDSPSGRAATQYF
TRBJ1-1,TRBV25-1,.,.,TGTGCCAGCAGTGTTCGCGGGACCGCGGGGGGCACTGAAGCTTTCTTT,CASSVRGTAGGTEAFF
TRBJ2-1,TRBV5-4,TRBD1,.,TGTGCCAGCAGCTTTGACAGGGGGCGGCACAATGAGCAGTTCTTC,CASSFDRGRHNEQFF
TRBJ1-1,TRBV7-9,TRBD1,once,TGTGCCAGCAGCTTAGGGGGACAGGTCGAAGCTTTCTTT,CASSLGGQVEAFF
TRBJ2-3,TRBV29-1,TRBD2,.,TGCAGCGTTGATGGGGAGGGGTCGGAGACGCAGTATTTT,CSVDGEGSETQYF
TRBJ2-7,TRBV6-1,.,.,TGTGCCAGCAGAGCTTCGGGGGGCAGAACCTACGAGCAGTACTTC,CASRASGGRTYEQYF
TRBJ1-1,TRBV5-1,TRBD1,.,TGCGCCAGCAGCTTGAAGACAGGGGTTGAAGCTTTCTTT,CASSLKTGVEAFF
TRBJ1-1,TRBV30,.,few,TGTGCCTGGATTCACGGGGAAAGGACTGAAGCTTTCTTT,CAWIHGERTEAFF
TRBJ1-1,TRBV2,.,.,TGTGCCAGCAGTGAAAGAGACAGCAGGGCTTTCTTT,CASSERDSRAFF
TRBJ1-5,TRBV30,.,.,TGTGCCTGGGCGACCCAACAGGGTAGCAATCAGCCCCAGCATTTT,CAWATQQGSNQPQHF
TRBJ1-1,TRBV6-1,.,.,TGTGCCAGCAGTGATAGGCAGGGTGAAGCTTTCTTT,CASSDRQGEAFF
TRBJ1-1,TRBV27,.,.,TGTGCCAGCAGTTTCAACAGCTACACTGAAGCTTTCTTT,CASSFNSYTEAFF
TRBJ2-5,TRBV7-8,.,.,TGTGCCAGCAGACCTGGGCGGGGGCACGAGACCCAGTACTTC,CASRPGRGHETQYF
TRBJ2-7,TRBV5-1,TRBD1,.,TGCGCCAGCAGGTGGACAGGGGGCCGCGAGCAGTACTTC,CASRWTGGREQYF
TRBJ1-5,TRBV2,.,few,TGTGCCAGTAATGGAGACGGGGGCAATCAGCCCCAGCATTTT,CASNGDGGNQPQHF
TRBJ2-2,TRBV1,.,.,TGCACCAGCAGCCGGAAAGACAGGGGGCCCTCCCTTCACACCGGGGAGCTGTTTTTT,CTSSRKDRGPSLHTGELFF
TRBJ2-1,TRBV6-5,TRBD2,once,TGTGCCAGCAGTTTCAATATAGCGGGGACTTACAATGAGCAGTTCTTC,CASSFNIAGTYNEQFF